What follows are 29 T cell receptor beta chains derived from one specimen sequenced in a study of CD8 T cells in Susac syndrome. Random hexamers primed reverse transcription of about 0.45 to 1 ug RNA. A single record per CDR3 protein comes from TCRdb applying MiXCR to the immunoSEQ multiplex PCR reads. Of about 160,000 distinct CDR3 sequences in the sample, 90% to 96% are singletons; the top ten hold around 0.12%. Source material: CD4+ T cells from PBMCs. The source of these receptors is a human donor with Susac syndrome.

This sequence joins TRBV4-2 and TRBJ2-1; 11 bases map to TRBD2. J gave up 4 bases and V 1 base, and 6 bases lay outside the gene matches. Germline V gene sequence: CDR1 LGHNA, CDR2 YNFKEQ. This CDR3 is built from 17 residues. In DNA form, the CDR3 reads TGTGCCAGCAGCCAAGTTACTAGCGGGAGAGGATACAATGAGCAGTTCTTC. Its protein product is CASSQVTSGRGYNEQFF.

This chain joins TRBV28 and TRBJ2-5; the D call may be TRBD1 or TRBD2 (5 bases each). Trimming stripped 3 bases from V and 4 bases from J, with 9 bases between. CDR3 size: 13 residues. Germline V gene sequence: CDR1 MDHEN, CDR2 SYDVKM. The CDR3 nucleotides are TGTGCCAGCAGTTTTGAGGGGCCAGAGACCCAGTACTTC. Protein: CASSFEGPETQYF.

CDR3 sequence reads: CASSLPGTGFHEQYF. DNA for the CDR3: TGTGCCAGCAGCCTTCCCGGGACAGGCTTCCACGAGCAGTACTTC. The chain couples TRBV2 to TRBJ2-7, with 8 bases lining up with TRBD1. With 6 bases clipped from V and 5 bases from J, the junction kept 12 bases outside the gene matches. Per the germline V gene, CDR1 is SNHLY and CDR2 is FYNNEI. CDR3 length: 15 amino acids.

The chain carries TRBV7-2 and TRBJ2-1, with TRBD1 matching over 12 bases. CDR1 and CDR2 from the germline V gene are SGHTA and FQGNSA. The CDR3 is 17 residues long. Trimming removed 1 base from V and 7 bases from J; junction bases left unmatched: 8. CDR3 bases: TGTGCCAGCAGCTTAGGCCTGGGGACAGGGGGCGGAAATGAGCAGTTCTTC. It encodes CASSLGLGTGGGNEQFF.

The chain combines TRBV20-1 with TRBJ2-3, with 7 bases aligning to TRBD2. After removal of 3 bases from V and 4 bases from J, the junction contained 10 bases not matched to a gene. The CDR3 runs 15 residues. Per germline, CDR1 DFQATT and CDR2 SNEGSKA (reference sequence). CDR3 sequence: CSASGRYDFADTQYF. CDR3 bases: TGCAGTGCTAGCGGGAGGTATGATTTCGCAGATACGCAGTATTTT.

CDR3 in amino acids: CSVEARGSGNEQYF. For the CDR3, the DNA is TGCAGCGTTGAAGCCAGGGGCTCAGGCAACGAGCAGTACTTC. J is TRBJ2-7 and V is TRBV29-1; D is possibly TRBD1 (6 bases). V was cut by 1 base and J by 5 bases, with 15 bases left in between. CDR1 SQVTM and CDR2 ANQGSEA come from the germline V gene. CDR3 length: 14 amino acids.

This clonotype was counted once. The chain links TRBV15 to TRBJ2-6; D call uncertain. CDR1 and CDR2 from the germline V gene are LNHNV and YYDKDF (reference sequence). The CDR3 loop spans 16 amino acids. The ends were cut back, 2 bases at V and 2 bases at J, with 10 bases in the middle. The CDR3 region has the DNA TGTGCCACCAGCAGATCCCTGCAAGCTGGGGCCAACGTCCTGACTTTC. Translating it yields CATSRSLQAGANVLTF.

This sequence joins TRBV12-3 or TRBV12-4 and TRBJ1-2; no clear D. The V end was cut by 4 bases, the J end by 4 bases, with 16 bases between. The CDR3 extends over 15 amino acids. CDR3: CASSSVYRRSYGYTF. In DNA form, the CDR3 reads TGTGCCAGCAGTTCTGTGTATCGGCGGTCCTATGGCTACACCTTC.

The rearrangement links TRBV18 to TRBJ2-7; D remains unclear. Looked up from germline, CDR1 is KGHSH and CDR2 is LQKENI. V lost 8 bases and J lost 2, with 13 bases in between. The CDR3 contains 13 residues. Here the CDR3 reads CASRRVWPYEQYF. DNA of the CDR3: TGTGCCAGCCGACGAGTGTGGCCCTACGAGCAGTACTTC.

The gene calls are TRBV5-1 and TRBJ2-6, with D unresolved. Germline V gene data show CDR1 as SGHRS and CDR2 as YFSETQ. The germline V and J ends were trimmed by 0 bases and 2 bases, with 9 bases remaining between them. The CDR3 runs 16 residues. The DNA for the CDR3 is TGCGCCAGCAGCTTGGGGCAGTTACCTGGGGCCAACGTCCTGACTTTC. Protein: CASSLGQLPGANVLTF.

The J gene is TRBJ2-3, the V gene TRBV29-1, with 8 bases identical to TRBD1. V dropped 6 bases and J dropped 12; count of bases not matched to a gene: 14. This CDR3 is 13 amino acids long. Looked up from germline, CDR1 is SQVTM and CDR2 is ANQGSEA. The CDR3 sequence is CSVEPQGAYRQYF. The CDR3 DNA follows: TGCAGCGTAGAACCCCAGGGGGCTTATCGACAGTATTTT.

The chain links TRBV7-2 to TRBJ2-4; 7 bases are a match to TRBD2. Losses at the gene ends were 1 base for V and 1 base for J; bases not matched to a gene: 4. The CDR3 runs 16 residues. The germline V gene has CDR1 SGHTA and CDR2 FQGNSA. Here the CDR3 reads CASSLGGAGAKNIQYF. CDR3 nucleotide sequence: TGTGCCAGCAGCTTAGGAGGAGCGGGGGCCAAAAACATTCAGTACTTC.

The chain recombines TRBV4-2 with TRBJ2-6, with a weak D call TRBD2 (6 bases). Germline V lookup: CDR1 LGHNA, CDR2 YNFKEQ. With 0 bases removed from V and 0 bases from J, the gap between germline ends came to 15 bases. This CDR3 is 19 amino acids long. This chain's CDR3 is CASSQDRVEGYSGANVLTF. CDR3 DNA sequence: TGTGCCAGCAGCCAAGATCGGGTGGAGGGCTACTCTGGGGCCAACGTCCTGACTTTC.

The chain couples TRBV5-6 to TRBJ1-2; D call uncertain. The CDR3 length is 17 residues. Germline V gene sequence: CDR1 SGHDT, CDR2 YYEEEE. V dropped 2 bases and J dropped 4 bases, with 21 bases sitting between them. CDR3 region: CASSFRAIGSLGYGYTF. In DNA, the CDR3 is TGTGCCAGCAGCTTTCGGGCCATCGGTTCTCTAGGCTATGGCTACACCTTC.

This clonotype was observed a single time. The genes are TRBV21-1 and TRBJ2-1. TRBV21-1 is labeled a pseudogene. This CDR3 has 16 residues. The CDR3 bases are TGTGCCAGCAGCCTTTCTGAGCACAACTTAATCAATGAGCAGTTCTTC. Translation: CASSLSEHNLINEQFF.

The chain employs TRBV7-9 and TRBJ2-7; the match to TRBD1 covers 7 bases. Trimming removed 10 bases from V and 2 bases from J; junction bases left unmatched: 11. Per the germline V gene, CDR1 is SEHNR and CDR2 is FQNEAQ (reference sequence). CDR3 length: 14 amino acids. CDR3 protein: CATLTDRDAYEQYF. The CDR3 region has the DNA TGTGCCACTTTGACAGACAGGGACGCCTACGAGCAGTACTTC.

The chain recombines TRBV5-1 with TRBJ2-5; tentative D call: TRBD1 (5 bases). The CDR3 extends over 15 amino acids. The ends were cut back, 0 bases at V and 2 bases at J, with 11 bases in the middle. Looked up from germline, CDR1 is SGHRS and CDR2 is YFSETQ. CDR3 nucleotide sequence: TGCGCCAGCAGCTTGGAGGGGTTAGGGCAAGAGACCCAGTACTTC. Translation: CASSLEGLGQETQYF.

The V and J genes are TRBV20-1 and TRBJ1-1; D is perhaps TRBD1 (6 bases). The CDR3 is made up of 15 amino acids. Germline lookup yields CDR1 DFQATT and CDR2 SNEGSKA (reference sequence). V was shortened by 1 base and J by 1 base, with 13 bases between the two germline ends. In DNA form, the CDR3 reads TGCAGTGCTAGAGCGCAGGGGCTTCCGAACACTGAAGCTTTCTTT. Translating gives CSARAQGLPNTEAFF.

This clonotype has a single count. The chain joins TRBV7-9 to TRBJ2-4, with unresolved D. Trimming stripped 1 base from V and 7 bases from J, with 11 bases between. The germline CDR1 and CDR2 sequences are SEHNR and FQNEAQ (reference sequence). CDR3 length: 14 amino acids. The CDR3 sequence is CASSLDLAANIQYF. The CDR3, as DNA: TGTGCCAGCAGCTTAGACCTGGCGGCGAACATTCAGTACTTC.

This chain joins TRBV3-1 and TRBJ2-3; a possible D gene is TRBD1 (6 bases). CDR1 is LGHDT and CDR2 is YNNKEL in the germline V gene (reference sequence). V was trimmed by 1 base and J by 6 bases, leaving 11 bases between them. The CDR3 totals 14 residues. In DNA, the CDR3 is TGTGCCAGCAGCCAAGGGCACAGGGATGATACGCAGTATTTT. This codes for CASSQGHRDDTQYF.

The chain employs TRBV5-6 and TRBJ1-2; D is possibly TRBD1 (5 bases). Germline CDR1 is SGHDT and CDR2 is YYEEEE. The CDR3 has 15 residues. V dropped 3 bases and J dropped 5 bases, with 17 bases sitting between them. The CDR3 region is CASSSQGGDPYGYTF. The DNA for the CDR3 is TGTGCCAGCAGCTCTCAGGGTGGAGACCCTTATGGCTACACCTTC.

The J gene is TRBJ2-3, the V gene TRBV20-1; 7 bases are a match to TRBD2. Losses at the gene ends were 1 base for V and 2 bases for J; bases not matched to a gene: 6. CDR3 length: 15 residues. Germline CDR1 reads DFQATT; CDR2 reads SNEGSKA (reference sequence). The CDR3 is CSARADLAATDTQYF. The CDR3 DNA follows: TGCAGTGCTAGAGCGGATCTAGCGGCCACAGATACGCAGTATTTT.

V and J are TRBV3-1 and TRBJ2-5; TRBD2 agrees at 7 bases. Germline V gene sequence: CDR1 LGHDT, CDR2 YNNKEL (reference sequence). V was clipped by 2 bases and J by 1 base; unmatched bases: 4. This CDR3 contains 15 residues. The CDR3 sequence is CASSQPGGIQETQYF. The CDR3 nucleotides are TGTGCCAGCAGCCAACCCGGGGGGATCCAAGAGACCCAGTACTTC.

The V gene is TRBV7-2, the J gene TRBJ2-1, with 9 bases aligning to TRBD2. J gave up 6 bases and V 2 bases, and 8 bases lay outside the gene matches. Germline-derived CDR1 and CDR2 are SGHTA and FQGNSA. The CDR3 sequence is 16 residues long. CDR3 protein: CASSLHPSGGSNEQFF. The CDR3, as DNA: TGTGCCAGCAGCTTACATCCCAGCGGGGGGAGCAATGAGCAGTTCTTC.

The gene calls are TRBV29-1 and TRBJ2-7; 10 nucleotides match TRBD1. This CDR3 spans 13 amino acids. V was pared by 5 bases and J by 8 bases, with 9 bases of the junction left unmatched. CDR1 SQVTM and CDR2 ANQGSEA come from the germline V gene. CDR3 sequence reads: CSVYLGQGDKQYF. The CDR3 DNA follows: TGCAGCGTTTACCTCGGACAGGGGGACAAGCAGTACTTC.

The V and J genes are TRBV20-1 and TRBJ2-1, with 7 bases lining up with TRBD2. CDR3 size: 13 residues. Germline V gives CDR1 DFQATT, CDR2 SNEGSKA (reference sequence). Trimming cost V 2 bases and J 6 bases; bases outside gene matches: 4. The CDR3 coding sequence is TGCAGTGCTAGACTAGCGGTTAGCAATGAGCAGTTCTTC. This translates into CSARLAVSNEQFF.

This chain connects TRBV24-1 to TRBJ2-5, with D unresolved. Germline assignment: CDR1 KGHDR and CDR2 SFDVKD. The CDR3 is 14 residues long. Trimming took 0 bases from V and 4 from J, leaving 8 bases between them. Here the CDR3 DNA reads TGTGCCACCAGTGATTTGCCTCCGCGAGAGACCCAGTACTTC. Translating it yields CATSDLPPRETQYF.

V and J are TRBV18 and TRBJ2-5, with 8 bases lining up with TRBD2. This CDR3 is 16 amino acids long. CDR1 and CDR2 from the germline V gene are KGHSH and LQKENI. Germline trimming cut 0 bases from V and 2 bases from J; bases unmatched to any gene: 5. CDR3 nucleotide sequence: TGTGCCAGCTCACCACCGCTAGCGGGCACACAAGAGACCCAGTACTTC. It encodes CASSPPLAGTQETQYF.

The J gene is TRBJ2-5, the V gene TRBV20-1; D not resolved. CDR3 length: 13 residues. V gave up 1 base and J gave up 1 base, with 7 bases separating them. Germline V gene data show CDR1 as DFQATT and CDR2 as SNEGSKA (reference sequence). CDR3 protein: CSARAQFQETQYF. CDR3 bases: TGCAGTGCTAGAGCTCAGTTCCAAGAGACCCAGTACTTC.